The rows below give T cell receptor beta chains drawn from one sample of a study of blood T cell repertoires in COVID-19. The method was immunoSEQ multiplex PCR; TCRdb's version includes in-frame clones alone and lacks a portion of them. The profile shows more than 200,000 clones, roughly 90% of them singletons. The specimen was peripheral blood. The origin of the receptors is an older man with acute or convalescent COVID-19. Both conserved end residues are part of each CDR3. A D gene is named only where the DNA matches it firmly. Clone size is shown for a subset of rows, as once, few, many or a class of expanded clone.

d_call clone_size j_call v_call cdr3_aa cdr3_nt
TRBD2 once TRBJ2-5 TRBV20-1 CSASGAGGGQETQYF TGCAGTGCTAGTGGGGCGGGAGGGGGGCAAGAGACCCAGTACTTC
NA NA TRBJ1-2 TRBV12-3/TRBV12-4 CASSFRHGYTF TGTGCCAGCAGTTTTCGTCATGGCTACACCTTC
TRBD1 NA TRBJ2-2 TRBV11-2 CASSLAGGSTGELFF TGTGCCAGCAGCTTAGCAGGGGGTTCCACCGGGGAGCTGTTTTTT
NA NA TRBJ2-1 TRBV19 CASRFSGPGLSEQFF TGTGCCAGTAGATTTTCCGGCCCAGGATTGAGTGAGCAGTTCTTC
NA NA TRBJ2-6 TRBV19 CASSIPRGGANVLTF TGTGCCAGTAGTATCCCACGCGGTGGGGCCAACGTCCTGACTTTC
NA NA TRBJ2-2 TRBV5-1 CASSSGHYLSMNTGELFF TGCGCCAGCAGCTCGGGACACTATCTGTCGATGAACACCGGGGAGCTGTTTTTT
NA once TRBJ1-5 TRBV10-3 CAISEDRDQPQHF TGTGCCATCAGTGAAGACAGAGACCAGCCCCAGCATTTT
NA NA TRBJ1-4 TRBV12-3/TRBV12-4 CASSFREGKLFF TGTGCCAGCAGTTTCAGGGAGGGTAAACTGTTTTTT
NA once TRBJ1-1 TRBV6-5 CASSYSNYRVEAFF TGTGCCAGCAGTTACTCGAACTACAGGGTTGAAGCTTTCTTT
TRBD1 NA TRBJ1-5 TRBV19 CASSALWGTGGGSNQPQHF TGTGCCAGTAGTGCCCTTTGGGGGACAGGGGGTGGTAGCAATCAGCCCCAGCATTTT
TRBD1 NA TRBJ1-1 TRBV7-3 CASSPGTGWSATEAFF TGTGCCAGCAGCCCAGGGACAGGGTGGTCGGCCACTGAAGCTTTCTTT
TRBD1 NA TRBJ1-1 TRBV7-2 CASSEDRGRFLAEAFF TGTGCCAGCAGCGAAGACAGGGGGCGCTTTTTGGCTGAAGCTTTCTTT
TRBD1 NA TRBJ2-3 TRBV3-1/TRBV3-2 CASSHEGAEVRTDTQYF TGTGCCAGCAGCCACGAGGGGGCAGAAGTTCGCACAGATACGCAGTATTTT
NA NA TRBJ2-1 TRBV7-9 CASSLDGTNYNEQFF TGTGCCAGCAGCTTAGACGGGACAAACTACAATGAGCAGTTCTTC
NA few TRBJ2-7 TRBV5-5 CASSLMAGPSYEQYF TGTGCCAGCAGCTTGATGGCGGGACCCTCCTACGAGCAGTACTTC
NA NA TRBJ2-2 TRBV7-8 CASSPQKWLTGELFF TGTGCCAGCAGCCCCCAGAAGTGGCTCACCGGGGAGCTGTTTTTT
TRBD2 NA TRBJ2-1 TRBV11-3 CASAPSGSFDEQFF TGTGCCAGCGCCCCTAGCGGGAGTTTCGATGAGCAGTTCTTC
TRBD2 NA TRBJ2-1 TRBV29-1 CSVEGSGSLPYNEQFF TGCAGCGTGGAAGGGAGCGGGAGTCTCCCCTACAATGAGCAGTTCTTC
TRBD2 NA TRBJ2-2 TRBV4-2 CASSQGVGGSVGTGELFF TGTGCCAGCAGCCAAGGGGTGGGCGGGAGCGTCGGCACCGGGGAGCTGTTTTTT
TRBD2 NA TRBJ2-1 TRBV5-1 CASSLAQREFGGQFF TGCGCCAGCAGCTTGGCACAGCGGGAGTTTGGAGGGCAGTTCTTC
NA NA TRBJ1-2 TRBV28 CASSRGTSYGYTF TGTGCCAGCAGCCGAGGGACAAGCTATGGCTACACCTTC
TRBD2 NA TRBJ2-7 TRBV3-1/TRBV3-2 CASSQVAGGREQYF TGTGCCAGCAGCCAAGTAGCGGGAGGTAGGGAGCAGTACTTC
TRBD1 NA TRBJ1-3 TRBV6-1 CASSETRGRTSGNTIYF TGTGCCAGCAGTGAAACGAGGGGGCGAACCTCTGGAAACACCATATATTTT
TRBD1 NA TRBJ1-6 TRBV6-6 CASSSETGTNNSPLHF TGTGCCAGCAGTTCGGAGACAGGGACCAATAATTCACCCCTCCACTTT